This T cell receptor beta chain was captured in a study of CD8 T cells in Susac syndrome. RNA was extracted with the RNeasy kit, and a quantity of 0.5 to 1 ug was reverse transcribed using random hexamers. TCRdb redid the calling of the immunoSEQ multiplex PCR reads with MiXCR, one entry per CDR3 protein. The sample consists of around 160,000 distinct CDR3 sequences, 85% to 95% of them appearing once. Germline V gene data show CDR1 as SNHLY and CDR2 as FYNNEI. V lost 10 bases to trimming and J lost 3 bases, with 10 bases between them. The CDR3 has 11 amino acids. The chain recombines TRBV2 with TRBJ2-7, with D unresolved. Specimen: CD4+ T cells from PBMCs. This TCR came from a human donor in good health. The DNA for the CDR3 is TGTGCCACCTCGGTGTACTACGAGCAGTACTTC. This encodes CATSVYYEQYF.